Given below is one TCR beta chain in context. The antigen is undetermined. This sample was included in a study of identical twins. Study results and caveats: Among beta out-of-frame sequences, excess sharing between twins appeared weaker. Models underestimated TCR alpha sharing (out-of-frame) in monozygotic twins.

A universal primer binding site was introduced by template switching. The final cDNA contained unique molecular identifiers. TCRdb re-called the 5' RACE reads through MiXCR, storing one row per CDR3 protein. The sample holds 1,800,000 or so distinct CDR3 sequences; around 33% are singletons and the top ten take around 0.25%. From germline, CDR1 is DFQATT and CDR2 SNEGSKA (reference sequence). The germline V and J ends were trimmed by 7 bases and 0 bases, with 7 bases remaining between them. This CDR3 has 12 residues. Sample: cord blood. This chain connects TRBV20-1 to TRBJ2-1; D is unclear. The receptor was derived from a newborn girl in good health. The CDR3 protein is CSGHPSYNEQFF. In DNA form, the CDR3 reads TGCAGTGGACACCCCTCCTACAATGAGCAGTTCTTC.